Following are 16 T cell receptor beta chains from one sample sequenced in a study of blood T cell repertoires in COVID-19. TCRdb's copy holds only in-frame clones and misses some; the assay was immunoSEQ multiplex PCR. The sample shows 70,000 to 100,000 clones, around 88% of them seen only once. Sequencing input: peripheral blood. These receptors came from a woman between 70 and 85 years old with acute or convalescent COVID-19.

The chain uses TRBV28 and TRBJ1-1; 11 bases align to TRBD1. CDR1 MDHEN and CDR2 SYDVKM come from the germline V gene. Trimming took 7 bases from V and 10 from J; bases not matched to a gene: 11. This CDR3 spans 14 amino acids. CDR3 sequence: CASTVPDRGRIAFF. CDR3 coding DNA: TGTGCCAGCACTGTACCGGACAGGGGGCGCATAGCTTTCTTT.

The chain uses TRBV5-4 and TRBJ2-1, with D possibly TRBD2 on 6 matching bases. The CDR3 is made up of 16 amino acids. Germline CDR1 reads SGHNT; CDR2 reads YYREEE (reference sequence). Trimming cost V 4 bases and J 5 bases, with 19 bases left between them. CDR3 coding DNA: TGTGCCAGCAGCCAGTATGACGGGACTTACCACAATGAGCAGTTCTTC. Translated: CASSQYDGTYHNEQFF.

The chain uses TRBV6-5 and TRBJ1-4; D is unclear. V dropped 6 bases and J dropped 2 bases, with 10 bases sitting between them. CDR3 size: 14 residues. Germline assignment: CDR1 MNHEY and CDR2 SVGAGI. As DNA, the CDR3 is TGTGCCAGCAGGCCGGCGGGGACTAATGAAAAACTGTTTTTT. Encoded protein: CASRPAGTNEKLFF.

This clone was seen a handful of times. The V and J genes are TRBV10-1 and TRBJ1-1, with 8 nucleotides matching TRBD1. This CDR3 comprises 14 residues. CDR1 and CDR2 (germline): WNHNN, SYGVQD (reference sequence). After removal of 4 bases from V and 1 base from J, the junction contained 2 bases not matched to a gene. The CDR3 loop reads CASSAGTGNTEAFF. The CDR3 DNA reads as TGCGCCAGCAGTGCCGGGACAGGGAACACTGAAGCTTTCTTT.

The rearrangement links TRBV3-1 (or the pseudogene TRBV3-2) to TRBJ2-7; possibly TRBD1 for D (6 bases). Germline V lookup: CDR1 LGHDT, CDR2 YNNKEL (reference sequence). V lost 0 bases, J lost 6 bases, and 15 bases lay in between. The CDR3 has 15 residues. The CDR3 loop is CASSQDSTRGIEQYF. In DNA, the CDR3 is TGTGCCAGCAGCCAAGACTCCACTAGGGGGATCGAGCAGTACTTC.

V gene TRBV24-1 combines with J gene TRBJ2-2; TRBD1 agrees at 7 bases. CDR1 is KGHDR and CDR2 is SFDVKD in the germline V gene. CDR3 length: 14 amino acids. After removal of 6 bases from V and 2 bases from J, the junction contained 2 bases not matched to a gene. CDR3 DNA: TGTGCCACCAGTAGACAGGGAAACACCGGGGAGCTGTTTTTT. Translating it yields CATSRQGNTGELFF.

The chain joins TRBV7-6 to TRBJ1-1; 8 nucleotides agree with TRBD1. J gave up 5 bases and V 2 bases, and 10 bases lay outside the gene matches. CDR1 SGHVS and CDR2 FNYEAQ come from the germline V gene. This CDR3 is 16 amino acids long. The CDR3 region has the DNA TGTGCCAGCAGCTTAAAGGCAGGGGGCGCGGGGACTGAAGCTTTCTTT. It codes for CASSLKAGGAGTEAFF.

The chain carries TRBV3-1 (or the pseudogene TRBV3-2) and TRBJ2-5; perhaps TRBD1 as D (5 bases). This CDR3 has 15 residues. V was trimmed by 6 bases and J by 5 bases, leaving 19 bases between them. Germline V CDR1 and CDR2: LGHDT, YNNKEL (reference sequence). In DNA form, the CDR3 reads TGTGCCAGCAGAAAAAGTGGGGCCATTGGGGAGACCCAGTACTTC. Encoded protein: CASRKSGAIGETQYF.

V and J are TRBV27 and TRBJ2-3, with 8 bases lining up with TRBD1. Germline CDR1 and CDR2: MNHEY and SMNVEV (reference sequence). The CDR3 runs to 15 residues. The ends lost 5 bases at V and 1 base at J; junction bases unmatched: 5. The CDR3 DNA reads TGTGCCAGCAGTCTAAGGACAGGGCGCACAGATACGCAGTATTTT. Its translation is CASSLRTGRTDTQYF.

The rearrangement joins TRBV5-1 to TRBJ2-2; D is undetermined. The ends were cut back, 0 bases at V and 0 bases at J, with 6 bases in the middle. This CDR3 contains 15 residues. CDR1 SGHRS and CDR2 YFSETQ come from the germline V gene. CDR3 in amino acids: CASSLGLANTGELFF. The CDR3 bases are TGCGCCAGCAGCTTGGGACTGGCGAACACCGGGGAGCTGTTTTTT.

The V gene is TRBV11-3, the J gene TRBJ2-3, with D perhaps TRBD2 (6 bases). Germline CDR1 SGHNT, CDR2 YENEEA. The V gene lost 3 bases and the J gene lost 4 bases, with 23 bases spanning the gap. The CDR3 loop spans 18 amino acids. The CDR3 DNA follows: TGTGCCAGCAGCTTCGGAAAGGGGAAGGGGTCTAGCGCAGATACGCAGTATTTT. Translated: CASSFGKGKGSSADTQYF.

This chain uses TRBV19 with TRBJ2-6; the match to TRBD1 covers 10 bases. CDR1 and CDR2 (germline): LNHDA, SQIVND (reference sequence). The CDR3 runs to 17 residues. J gave up 4 bases and V 1 base, and 4 bases lay outside the gene matches. The CDR3, as DNA: TGTGCCAGTAGTATAGCAGACAGGGGGCTCGGGGCCAACGTCCTGACTTTC. Translation: CASSIADRGLGANVLTF.

The chain employs TRBV19 and TRBJ1-1; 7 positions match TRBD1. CDR3 length: 18 amino acids. Germline V gives CDR1 LNHDA, CDR2 SQIVND (reference sequence). The V segment lost 3 bases and the J segment 1 base; nucleotides outside the gene matches: 14. CDR3 DNA: TGTGCCAGTAGTATTGGTGTGCCAACAGGGGCGAAGAACACTGAAGCTTTCTTT. Protein product: CASSIGVPTGAKNTEAFF.

The genes are TRBV5-4 and TRBJ2-1, with 8 bases fitting TRBD2. Losses at the gene ends were 0 bases for V and 0 bases for J; bases not matched to a gene: 5. This CDR3 has 17 amino acids. CDR1 and CDR2 (germline): SGHNT, YYREEE (reference sequence). The CDR3 is CASSLDGGGLSYNEQFF. Here the CDR3 DNA reads TGTGCCAGCAGCTTGGATGGCGGGGGGCTCTCCTACAATGAGCAGTTCTTC.

The chain carries TRBV5-1 and TRBJ2-5; 7 bases match TRBD1. The germline V gene encodes CDR1 SGHRS and CDR2 YFSETQ. This CDR3 is built from 16 residues. The J segment lost 0 bases and the V segment lost 2 bases, leaving 7 bases of the junction unmatched. Here the CDR3 DNA reads TGCGCCAGCAGCTTTACAGGGGACCCCTACCAAGAGACCCAGTACTTC. Translating gives CASSFTGDPYQETQYF.

The V and J genes are TRBV3-1 (or the pseudogene TRBV3-2) and TRBJ2-5; TRBD2 matches 9 bases. Germline V gives CDR1 LGHDT, CDR2 YNNKEL (reference sequence). After removal of 6 bases from V and 1 base from J, the junction contained 3 bases not matched to a gene. This CDR3 region has 14 residues. CDR3 nucleotide sequence: TGTGCCAGCAGGCCGACTAGCGGCCAAGAGACCCAGTACTTC. Translated: CASRPTSGQETQYF.